One and the same sample provided the 25 T cell receptor beta chains below, sequenced in a study of blood T cell repertoires in COVID-19. Produced via immunoSEQ multiplex PCR; TCRdb's table is partial and in-frame only. The table lists roughly 150,000 clones, approximately 92% of them singletons. The sequenced sample was peripheral blood. These receptors all stem from a woman aged 55-69 years with active COVID-19.

The chain has TRBV2 and TRBJ1-4; possibly TRBD1 for D (6 bases). This CDR3 has 16 amino acids. Trimming left V 1 base short and J 2 bases short, with 11 bases between. Germline CDR1 is SNHLY and CDR2 is FYNNEI. The CDR3 region is CASSEGGQPTNEKLFF. The CDR3 coding sequence is TGTGCCAGCAGTGAAGGGGGGCAGCCGACTAATGAAAAACTGTTTTTT.

This sequence joins TRBV7-2 and TRBJ1-5; TRBD1 matches at 7 bases. Trimming removed 4 bases from V and 5 bases from J; junction bases left unmatched: 5. The CDR3 consists of 14 residues. Germline assignment: CDR1 SGHTA and CDR2 FQGNSA. In nucleotides, the CDR3 is TGTGCCAGCAGCTCAATCACAGGGGATCAGCCCCAGCATTTT. This encodes CASSSITGDQPQHF. The variable domain in full, with the rest retrieved from reference TRBV7-2 and TRBJ1-5, is GAGVSQSPSNKVTEKGKDVELRCDPISGHTALYWYRQSLGQGLEFLIYFQGNSAPDKSGLPSDRFSAERTGGSVSTLTIQRTQQEDSAVYLCASSSITGDQPQHFGDGTRLSIL.

V and J are TRBV2 and TRBJ2-7; 8 positions agree with TRBD2. The J segment lost 3 bases and the V segment lost 8 bases, leaving 6 bases of the junction unmatched. The CDR3 extends over 13 amino acids. CDR1 and CDR2 from the germline V gene are SNHLY and FYNNEI. CDR3 region: CASGTSGYYEQYF. CDR3 nucleotides: TGTGCCAGCGGTACTAGCGGATACTACGAGCAGTACTTC.

The V and J genes are TRBV7-9 and TRBJ2-1, with 10 bases that match TRBD1. The V segment lost 4 bases and the J segment 8 bases; nucleotides outside the gene matches: 17. Looked up from germline, CDR1 is SEHNR and CDR2 is FQNEAQ (reference sequence). The CDR3 is 18 amino acids. The CDR3 region is CASSYTLKPGQGWYEQFF. The CDR3 DNA sequence: TGTGCCAGCAGCTATACTTTAAAGCCGGGACAGGGGTGGTATGAGCAGTTCTTC.

V usage is TRBV18 and J usage is TRBJ2-7; 14 nucleotides align to TRBD2. Germline V lookup: CDR1 KGHSH, CDR2 LQKENI. After removal of 6 bases from V and 5 bases from J, the junction contained 6 bases not matched to a gene. The CDR3 is 15 amino acids. The CDR3 nucleotides read TGTGCCAGCTCCCCGGGACTAGCGGGAGCCAACGAGCAGTACTTC. Translating gives CASSPGLAGANEQYF.

This chain connects TRBV6-5 to TRBJ2-7, with 11 nucleotides matching TRBD2. This CDR3 has 15 residues. V lost 5 bases and J lost 4; bases outside the gene matches: 7. Germline lookup yields CDR1 MNHEY and CDR2 SVGAGI. CDR3 in DNA: TGTGCCAGCAGTCGAACTAGCGGGAGTGGGTACGAGCAGTACTTC. Translation: CASSRTSGSGYEQYF.

The J gene is TRBJ2-3, the V gene TRBV5-4; 10 bases agree with TRBD2. The CDR3 is 16 amino acids. The V gene end was trimmed by 3 bases and the J gene end by 0 bases; junction bases not matched to a gene: 4. Germline V gives CDR1 SGHNT, CDR2 YYREEE (reference sequence). CDR3 amino acids: CASSSGLARSTDTQYF. CDR3 DNA sequence: TGTGCCAGCAGCTCGGGACTAGCGAGAAGCACAGATACGCAGTATTTT.

This chain links TRBV2 with TRBJ1-2; weak D call: TRBD1 (5 bases). Germline CDR1 reads SNHLY; CDR2 reads FYNNEI. The germline V and J ends were trimmed by 6 bases and 2 bases, with 7 bases remaining between them. The CDR3 extends over 12 amino acids. The CDR3 protein is CASSRENYGYTF. CDR3 coding DNA: TGTGCCAGCAGCAGGGAAAACTATGGCTACACCTTC.

This clone appeared once. One end of the junction varies from germline; a read error may be responsible. The V gene is TRBV30, the J gene TRBJ1-5; 8 bases are a match to TRBD1. CDR1 and CDR2 (germline): GTSNPN, SVGIG (reference sequence). The CDR3 runs to 14 residues. CDR3 sequence (DNA): TGTGCCTGGAGTGTCGGACAGGGCAAGCAGCCCCAGCATTTT. Protein: CAWSVGQGKQPQHF.

This chain uses TRBV28 with TRBJ1-4; TRBD1 aligns across 7 bases. Trimming removed 3 bases from V and 5 bases from J; junction bases left unmatched: 6. The germline V gene encodes CDR1 MDHEN and CDR2 SYDVKM. The CDR3 contains 15 residues. In DNA, the CDR3 is TGTGCCAGCAGTTTTCGGGACAGCCGAAATGAAAAACTGTTTTTT. Its translation is CASSFRDSRNEKLFF.

V and J are TRBV7-2 and TRBJ2-3; 12 bases align to TRBD2. The ends lost 5 bases at V and 2 bases at J; junction bases unmatched: 8. Germline CDR1 is SGHTA and CDR2 is FQGNSA. This CDR3 is 17 amino acids long. As DNA, the CDR3 is TGTGCCAGCAGCCCACAGAGGACTAGCGGGATCACAGATACGCAGTATTTT. This codes for CASSPQRTSGITDTQYF.

This clone was seen just once. The chain uses TRBV5-1 and TRBJ1-1, with TRBD1 as a possible D gene (5 bases). The CDR3 has 14 residues. CDR1 SGHRS and CDR2 YFSETQ come from the germline V gene. V lost 4 bases and J 5 bases, leaving 15 bases between the germline ends. In DNA form, the CDR3 reads TGCGCCAGCAGCCCCGGCGGGGGTAGGACTGAAGCTTTCTTT. Its protein is CASSPGGGRTEAFF.

The CDR3 is CASIGGTGVSPLHF. The CDR3 nucleotides are TGTGCCAGCATTGGAGGGACAGGGGTTAGTCCCCTCCACTTT. The rearrangement links TRBV28 to TRBJ1-6, with 10 bases matching TRBD1. CDR3 size: 14 residues. CDR1 is MDHEN, CDR2 SYDVKM, per germline. J lost 13 bases, V lost 7 bases, and 10 bases had no gene match.

J is TRBJ2-7 and V is TRBV7-2; TRBD1 agrees at 8 bases. Trimming at V came to 2 bases and at J to 5 bases, leaving 14 bases not matched to a gene. Germline CDR1 reads SGHTA; CDR2 reads FQGNSA. The CDR3 sequence is 17 residues long. This chain's CDR3 is CASSLSIRVRGQNEQYF. CDR3 in DNA: TGTGCCAGCAGCTTAAGTATCCGGGTCAGGGGGCAGAACGAGCAGTACTTC.

V usage is TRBV2 and J usage is TRBJ1-5; no clear D. Germline CDR1 and CDR2: SNHLY and FYNNEI. Trimming cost V 7 bases and J 2 bases, with 9 bases left between them. The CDR3 is 13 residues long. The CDR3 sequence is CASKLEGNQPQHF. The CDR3 DNA sequence: TGTGCCAGCAAGCTTGAGGGCAATCAGCCCCAGCATTTT.

V usage is TRBV10-2 and J usage is TRBJ2-5; a weak D match, TRBD1 (6 bases). Germline CDR1 is WSHSY and CDR2 is SAAADI. Between the trimmed V and J ends, which lost 0 bases and 3 bases, there was a span of 8 bases. The CDR3 contains 14 residues. In DNA form, the CDR3 reads TGCGCCAGCAGTGAGTCGAACAGGGAAGAGACCCAGTACTTC. This encodes CASSESNREETQYF.

The chain recombines TRBV19 with TRBJ1-3; D call uncertain. In germline, CDR1 is LNHDA, CDR2 SQIVND (reference sequence). The CDR3 consists of 15 residues. Trimming pared 2 bases from V and 0 bases from J, leaving 8 bases between. This chain's CDR3 is CASSIYASSGNTIYF. In nucleotides, the CDR3 is TGTGCCAGTAGTATATACGCCAGCTCTGGAAACACCATATATTTT.

This clone was detected only once. V usage is TRBV2 and J usage is TRBJ2-5; tentatively, D is TRBD1 (6 bases). Trimming removed 0 bases at V and 4 bases at J, with 12 bases between. CDR3 length: 15 residues. Looked up from germline, CDR1 is SNHLY and CDR2 is FYNNEI. As DNA, the CDR3 is TGTGCCAGCAGTGAAGCGGGGACAAATATAGAGACCCAGTACTTC. Amino acids: CASSEAGTNIETQYF.

The rearrangement links TRBV7-8 to TRBJ2-7, with no clear D. The V gene lost 3 bases and the J gene lost 5 bases, with 8 bases spanning the gap. The CDR3 length is 12 residues. The germline gives CDR1 SGHVS, CDR2 FQNEAQ. The CDR3 is CASSFLLDEQYF. CDR3 bases: TGTGCCAGCAGCTTTTTACTCGACGAGCAGTACTTC. The entire variable domain, with the rest obtained from reference TRBV7-8 and TRBJ2-7, is as follows: GAGVSQSPRYKVAKRGQDVALRCDPISGHVSLFWYQQALGQGPEFLTYFQNEAQLDKSGLPSDRFFAERPEGSVSTLKIQRTQQEDSAVYLCASSFLLDEQYFGPGTRLTVT.

The chain uses TRBV5-5 and TRBJ2-7; tentatively, D is TRBD1 (6 bases). Germline-derived CDR1 and CDR2 are SGHKS and YYEKEE (reference sequence). This CDR3 is built from 15 residues. V lost 3 bases and J 3 bases, leaving 16 bases between the germline ends. Here the CDR3 DNA reads TGTGCCAGCAGCTACATGGACAGAAAGCGCTACGAGCAGTACTTC. Translated, it gives CASSYMDRKRYEQYF.

The genes are TRBV3-1 (or the pseudogene TRBV3-2) and TRBJ2-5; the match to TRBD2 covers 9 bases. The germline CDR1 and CDR2 sequences are LGHDT and YNNKEL (reference sequence). The CDR3 length is 15 residues. Losses at the gene ends were 6 bases for V and 3 bases for J; bases not matched to a gene: 8. This CDR3 reads CASSFSGSSEETQYF. In nucleotides, the CDR3 is TGTGCCAGCAGTTTTAGCGGGAGCAGTGAAGAGACCCAGTACTTC.

The J gene is TRBJ2-7, the V gene TRBV4-1; 7 positions match TRBD2. Unmatched junction bases numbered 6, after V lost 0 bases and J lost 4 bases. The CDR3 length is 15 residues. Germline values: CDR1 MGHRA, CDR2 YSYEKL. The CDR3 DNA reads as TGCGCCAGCAGCCAAGAATGGCGGGAGAGGTACGAGCAGTACTTC. Its translation: CASSQEWRERYEQYF.

This rearrangement joins TRBV5-1 to TRBJ2-7; TRBD1 agrees at 7 bases. The CDR3 has 15 residues. Germline assignment: CDR1 SGHRS and CDR2 YFSETQ. Unmatched junction bases numbered 6, after V lost 2 bases and J lost 1 base. CDR3 in amino acids: CASSFGRQGSYEQYF. The CDR3 nucleotides are TGCGCCAGCAGCTTCGGAAGACAGGGTTCCTACGAGCAGTACTTC.

The chain has TRBV6-1 and TRBJ2-7; D is unclear. Germline V CDR1 and CDR2: MNHNS, SASEGT. V lost 1 base and J 4 bases, leaving 11 bases between the germline ends. This CDR3 is 14 amino acids long. Here the CDR3 DNA reads TGTGCCAGCAGTGAAGTCCGGGTTGGGTACGAGCAGTACTTC. This sequence encodes CASSEVRVGYEQYF.

This clone has a handful of counts. The J gene is TRBJ2-7, the V gene TRBV10-1; 7 bases are shared with TRBD2. Looked up from germline, CDR1 is WNHNN and CDR2 is SYGVQD (reference sequence). This CDR3 is 15 amino acids long. With V trimmed by 4 bases and J by 2 bases, 8 bases remained unmatched. In nucleotides, the CDR3 is TGCGCCAGCAGTGGGCAGGCGGGAGCCCCCTACGAGCAGTACTTC. Protein product: CASSGQAGAPYEQYF.